The 22 T cell receptor beta chains presented below share a single source sample, sequenced in a study of T cell repertoires in cytomegalovirus infection. These receptors have no identified antigens. TCRdb fed the reads into MiXCR, producing one record per CDR3 protein. This table has roughly 860,000 distinct CDR3 sequences, about 33% appearing once. Sequenced material: cultured CD8+ T cells from PBMCs, taken from culture after CMV antigen stimulation. Receptors were obtained from a human donor in good health (CMV status not recorded). Some clones in this sample may be carry-over from other donors' samples.

The gene calls are TRBV15 and TRBJ2-4, with a possible D match to TRBD1 (5 bases). Germline-derived CDR1 and CDR2 are LNHNV and YYDKDF (reference sequence). V dropped 0 bases and J dropped 0 bases, with 24 bases sitting between them. The CDR3 is made up of 21 amino acids. CDR3 amino acids: CATSREESYQGLALAKNIQYF. DNA for the CDR3: TGTGCCACCAGCAGAGAAGAGTCTTATCAGGGCCTGGCCTTAGCCAAAAACATTCAGTACTTC.

Ten or more counts support this clonotype. The CDR3 sequence: CASSLGDKPQHF. In nucleotides, the CDR3 is TGTGCCAGCAGCTTAGGGGACAAGCCCCAGCATTTT. The chain recombines TRBV7-9 with TRBJ1-5, with a tentative D call TRBD1 (6 bases). Germline CDR1 SEHNR, CDR2 FQNEAQ (reference sequence). This CDR3 region has 12 residues. V was shortened by 1 base and J by 8 bases, with 6 bases between the two germline ends.

CDR3 region: CASSLSSQGAPNYGYTF. As DNA, the CDR3 is TGTGCCAGCAGCTTAAGTTCCCAGGGGGCACCCAACTATGGCTACACCTTC. This sequence joins TRBV7-2 and TRBJ1-2, with 8 bases fitting TRBD1. Trimming at V came to 2 bases and at J to 2 bases, leaving 10 bases not matched to a gene. In germline, CDR1 is SGHTA, CDR2 FQGNSA. CDR3 length: 17 amino acids.

This clonotype is a singleton in its sample. This may stem from a read error, because a much larger clone lies one nucleotide away. This chain connects TRBV7-8 to TRBJ2-3, with 8 bases that match TRBD2. The junction had 12 bases not matched to a gene; V was cut back by 4 bases and J by 6 bases. CDR1 and CDR2 (germline): SGHVS, FQNEAQ. The CDR3 is 16 amino acids. The CDR3 is CASSSALTGGWDTQYF. The CDR3 DNA reads as TGTGCCAGCAGCTCCGCCCTAACGGGGGGGTGGGATACGCAGTATTTT.

This clonotype occurred once. CDR3 DNA: TGTGCCAGCAGCTGGACCTGGGACAGGGGGCCGTATGGCTACACCTTC. Encoded protein: CASSWTWDRGPYGYTF. The chain couples TRBV7-4 to TRBJ1-2; TRBD1 matches at 12 bases. The CDR3 consists of 16 residues. Losses at the gene ends were 4 bases for V and 5 bases for J; bases not matched to a gene: 8. Germline loops: CDR1 SGHVT, CDR2 SQSDAQ.

This clonotype was picked up a small number of times. The chain is built from TRBV6-1 and TRBJ2-2; possible D gene TRBD2, 6 bases. In germline, CDR1 is MNHNS, CDR2 SASEGT. The V and J ends lost 4 bases and 5 bases respectively, with 17 bases between them. The CDR3 runs 16 residues. The CDR3 loop reads CASSGGLQRRTGELFF. The CDR3 DNA sequence: TGTGCCAGCAGTGGGGGACTTCAACGGAGGACCGGGGAGCTGTTTTTT.

This clonotype appeared many times. The V gene is TRBV7-2, the J gene TRBJ2-3; 15 bases agree with TRBD2. Germline V gives CDR1 SGHTA, CDR2 FQGNSA. The junction had 22 bases not matched to a gene; V was cut back by 2 bases and J by 4 bases. CDR3 length: 23 residues. Written as DNA, the CDR3 is TGTGCCAGCAGCTTACCGGGACTAGCGGTTTCCGGACTAGCGGGGGGGCCCGCAGATACGCAGTATTTT. It encodes CASSLPGLAVSGLAGGPADTQYF.

This clonotype has just a few counts. The V call is TRBV2, the J call TRBJ1-4; D perhaps matches TRBD1 (5 bases). CDR3 size: 15 residues. V was clipped by 2 bases and J by 0 bases, with 7 bases between them. CDR1 SNHLY and CDR2 FYNNEI come from the germline V gene. The DNA for the CDR3 is TGTGCCAGCAGTGAACCAGGGTCAACTAATGAAAAACTGTTTTTT. It is translated as CASSEPGSTNEKLFF.

With regard to this clonotype: This may be a read error: a much more frequent sequence differs by one nucleotide. V usage is TRBV11-2 and J usage is TRBJ1-3; unclear D gene. Trimming cost V 3 bases and J 0 bases, with 6 bases left between them. The CDR3 loop spans 14 amino acids. Looked up from germline, CDR1 is SGHAT and CDR2 is FQNNGV. CDR3 coding DNA: TGTGCCAGCAGCTTCTGGGGCTCTGGAAACACCATATATTTT. This codes for CASSFWGSGNTIYF.

This clonotype has a handful of counts. This chain connects TRBV7-6 to TRBJ1-1; no reliable D call. The CDR3 is 10 residues long. The germline V gene encodes CDR1 SGHVS and CDR2 FNYEAQ. Trimming removed 3 bases from V and 12 bases from J, with 8 bases in between. CDR3 bases: TGTGCCAGCAGCTTCCCCGGGACTTTCTTT. Its protein is CASSFPGTFF.

The chain links TRBV6-2 or TRBV6-3 to TRBJ2-7; weak D call: TRBD2 (6 bases). Trimming shortened V by 2 bases and J by 2 bases, and 10 bases separated the two germline ends. CDR1 is MNHEY and CDR2 is SVGEGT in the germline V gene. CDR3 length equals 14 residues. As DNA, the CDR3 is TGTGCCAGCAGTTACGGACTACCAACCTACGAGCAGTACGTC. Protein product: CASSYGLPTYEQYV.

The genes are TRBV7-8 and TRBJ1-3, with 7 positions matching TRBD1. The CDR3 runs 14 residues. V gave up 8 bases and J gave up 3 bases; unmatched junction bases: 7. Germline V gene lookup returns CDR1 SGHVS and CDR2 FQNEAQ. DNA of the CDR3: TGTGCCAGCGGCTCCAGGGGGTTTGGAAACACCATATATTTT. The encoded protein is CASGSRGFGNTIYF.

This rearrangement joins TRBV28 to TRBJ2-7; no definite D call. The germline gives CDR1 MDHEN, CDR2 SYDVKM. CDR3 length: 14 amino acids. The germline V and J ends were trimmed by 2 bases and 6 bases, with 14 bases remaining between them. In nucleotides, the CDR3 is TGTGCCAGCAGTTTAGATCCTCCTTCAAGCGAGCAGTACGTC. It yields the protein CASSLDPPSSEQYV.

This clonotype was picked up a small number of times. V and J are TRBV2 and TRBJ2-3; 10 nucleotides align to TRBD2. CDR1 is SNHLY, CDR2 FYNNEI, per germline. The trim removed 7 bases at V and 3 bases at J, leaving 7 bases unmatched. The CDR3 contains 15 residues. This CDR3 reads CASTAELAGTDTQYF. The CDR3 nucleotides are TGTGCCAGCACAGCAGAACTAGCGGGGACAGATACGCAGTATTTT.

The chain carries TRBV10-3 and TRBJ1-5; TRBD1 is a possible D gene (5 bases). The germline gives CDR1 ENHRY, CDR2 SYGVKD. V was shortened by 0 bases and J by 1 base, with 10 bases between the two germline ends. The CDR3 extends over 16 amino acids. The DNA of the CDR3 is TGTGCCATCAGTGAGTCGGGGGAAAAGAGCAATCAGCCCCAGCATTTT. Its translation: CAISESGEKSNQPQHF.

The rearrangement links TRBV2 to TRBJ1-3; D perhaps matches TRBD1 (5 bases). The CDR3 extends over 16 amino acids. Germline V lookup: CDR1 SNHLY, CDR2 FYNNEI. Trimming cost V 5 bases and J 3 bases, with 17 bases left between them. The CDR3, as DNA: TGTGCCAGCAGTCCGACAGCCTCTTTCAATGGAAACACCATATATTTT. Amino acid sequence: CASSPTASFNGNTIYF.

In this sample, this clonotype turned up many times. The genes are TRBV19 and TRBJ1-5; possibly TRBD1 for D (6 bases). Germline CDR1 is LNHDA and CDR2 is SQIVND (reference sequence). V lost 6 bases to trimming and J lost 6 bases, with 18 bases between them. The CDR3 covers 15 residues. DNA of the CDR3: TGTGCCAGTAGCCCACTCGGGGGGGCAGGTCAGCCCCAGCATTTT. Amino acid sequence: CASSPLGGAGQPQHF.

This clonotype appeared many times. The chain joins TRBV7-2 to TRBJ2-3, with D unresolved. CDR1 SGHTA and CDR2 FQGNSA come from the germline V gene. V was clipped by 3 bases and J by 2 bases, with 6 bases between them. This CDR3 spans 13 amino acids. CDR3 amino acids: CASSLGDTDTQYF. CDR3 bases: TGTGCCAGCAGCTTGGGCGACACAGATACGCAGTATTTT. Supplemented by reference TRBV7-2 and TRBJ2-3, the full variable domain reads GAGVSQSPSNKVTEKGKDVELRCDPISGHTALYWYRQSLGQGLEFLIYFQGNSAPDKSGLPSDRFSAERTGGSVSTLTIQRTQQEDSAVYLCASSLGDTDTQYFGPGTRLTVL.

V gene TRBV7-9 combines with J gene TRBJ2-1; D is perhaps TRBD2 (6 bases). The germline CDR1 and CDR2 sequences are SEHNR and FQNEAQ (reference sequence). The CDR3 runs 14 residues. Trimming removed 3 bases from V and 7 bases from J, with 13 bases in between. The CDR3 coding sequence is TGTGCCAGCAGCTTCCCCGGGAGCGGGAATGAGCAGTTCTTC. It translates to CASSFPGSGNEQFF.

This clonotype appeared a few times. The chain uses TRBV4-1 and TRBJ2-2; no reliable D call. This CDR3 spans 12 amino acids. V was cut by 1 base and J by 9 bases, with 6 bases left in between. Germline loops: CDR1 MGHRA, CDR2 YSYEKL. The CDR3: CASSQVGRELFF. The CDR3 DNA reads TGCGCCAGCAGCCAAGTCGGCCGGGAGCTGTTTTTT.

This clonotype was recorded at least ten times. V usage is TRBV7-8 and J usage is TRBJ2-3; 11 bases line up with TRBD2. This CDR3 contains 15 residues. Trimming at V came to 5 bases and at J to 5 bases, leaving 6 bases not matched to a gene. Germline V gives CDR1 SGHVS, CDR2 FQNEAQ. CDR3 sequence: CASSISGGAGDTQYF. DNA for the CDR3: TGTGCCAGCAGCATTAGCGGGGGGGCCGGAGATACGCAGTATTTT.

V is TRBV9 and J is TRBJ2-5; D might be TRBD1 or TRBD2, each matching 6 bases. The CDR3 extends over 15 amino acids. The germline gives CDR1 SGDLS, CDR2 YYNGEE. V was cut by 0 bases and J by 2 bases, with 11 bases left in between. The DNA of the CDR3 is TGTGCCAGCAGCGTAGACTGGGGGGCTCAAGAGACCCAGTACTTC. Residues: CASSVDWGAQETQYF.